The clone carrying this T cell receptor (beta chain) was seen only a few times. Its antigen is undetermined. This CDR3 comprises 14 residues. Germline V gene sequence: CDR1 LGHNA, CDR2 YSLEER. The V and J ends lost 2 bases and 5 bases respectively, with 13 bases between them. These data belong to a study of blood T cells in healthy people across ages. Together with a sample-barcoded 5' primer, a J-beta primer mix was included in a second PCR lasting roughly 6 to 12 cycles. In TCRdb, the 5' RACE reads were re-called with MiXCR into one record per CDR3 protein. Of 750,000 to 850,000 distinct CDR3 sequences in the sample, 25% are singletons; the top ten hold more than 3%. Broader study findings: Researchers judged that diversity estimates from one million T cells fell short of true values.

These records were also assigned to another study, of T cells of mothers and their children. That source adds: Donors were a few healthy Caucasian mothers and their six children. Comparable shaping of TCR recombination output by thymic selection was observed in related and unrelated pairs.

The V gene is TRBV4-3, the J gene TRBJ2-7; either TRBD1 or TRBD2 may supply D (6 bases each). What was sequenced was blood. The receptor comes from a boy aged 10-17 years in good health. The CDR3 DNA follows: TGCGCCAGCAGCCAAAGAGTCGGGGGCAACGAGCAGTACTTC. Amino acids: CASSQRVGGNEQYF.